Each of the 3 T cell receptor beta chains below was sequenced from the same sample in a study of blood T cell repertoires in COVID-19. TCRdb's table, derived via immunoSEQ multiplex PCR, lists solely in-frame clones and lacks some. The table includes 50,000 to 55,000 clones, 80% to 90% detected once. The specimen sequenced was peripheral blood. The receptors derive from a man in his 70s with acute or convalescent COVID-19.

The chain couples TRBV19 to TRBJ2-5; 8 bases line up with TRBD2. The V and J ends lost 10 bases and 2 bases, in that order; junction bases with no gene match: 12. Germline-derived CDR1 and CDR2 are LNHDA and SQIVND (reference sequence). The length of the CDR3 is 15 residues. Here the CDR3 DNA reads TGTGCCACGGTCGGTCCTAGCGGGTTTCAAGAGACCCAGTACTTC. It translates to CATVGPSGFQETQYF. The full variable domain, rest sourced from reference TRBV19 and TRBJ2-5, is DGGITQSPKYLFRKEGQNVTLSCEQNLNHDAMYWYRQDPGQGLRLIYYSQIVNDFQKGDIAEGYSVSREKKESFPLTVTSAQKNPTAFYLCATVGPSGFQETQYFGPGTRLLVL.

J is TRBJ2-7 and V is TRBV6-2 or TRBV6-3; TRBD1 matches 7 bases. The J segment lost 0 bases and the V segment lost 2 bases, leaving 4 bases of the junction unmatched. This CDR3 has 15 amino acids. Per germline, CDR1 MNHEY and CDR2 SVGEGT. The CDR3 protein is CASSYRQGSSYEQYF. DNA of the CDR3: TGTGCCAGCAGTTACCGACAGGGTAGCTCCTACGAGCAGTACTTC.

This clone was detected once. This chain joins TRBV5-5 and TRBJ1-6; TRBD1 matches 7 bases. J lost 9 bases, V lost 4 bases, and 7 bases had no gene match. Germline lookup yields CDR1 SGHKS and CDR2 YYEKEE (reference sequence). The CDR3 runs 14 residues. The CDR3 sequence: CASSVTGYGSPLHF. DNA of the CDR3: TGTGCCAGCAGCGTGACAGGGTACGGTTCACCCCTCCACTTT.